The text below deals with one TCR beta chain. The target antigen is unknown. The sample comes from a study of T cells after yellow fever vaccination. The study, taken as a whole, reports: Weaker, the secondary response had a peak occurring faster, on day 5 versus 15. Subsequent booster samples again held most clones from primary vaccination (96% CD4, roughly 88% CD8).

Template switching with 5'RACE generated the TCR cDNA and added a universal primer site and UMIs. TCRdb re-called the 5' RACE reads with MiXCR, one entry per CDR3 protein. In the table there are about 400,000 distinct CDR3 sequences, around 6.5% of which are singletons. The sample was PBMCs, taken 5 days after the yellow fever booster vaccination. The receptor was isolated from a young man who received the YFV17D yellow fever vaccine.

The CDR3 here is CASSSRPGYNEQFF. The DNA of the CDR3 is TGTGCCAGCAGCTCCCGTCCAGGGTACAATGAGCAGTTCTTC. This sequence joins TRBV12-3 or TRBV12-4 and TRBJ2-1; a possible D gene is TRBD1 (5 bases). Trimming took 6 bases from V and 4 from J, leaving 13 bases between them. The CDR3 runs to 14 residues.